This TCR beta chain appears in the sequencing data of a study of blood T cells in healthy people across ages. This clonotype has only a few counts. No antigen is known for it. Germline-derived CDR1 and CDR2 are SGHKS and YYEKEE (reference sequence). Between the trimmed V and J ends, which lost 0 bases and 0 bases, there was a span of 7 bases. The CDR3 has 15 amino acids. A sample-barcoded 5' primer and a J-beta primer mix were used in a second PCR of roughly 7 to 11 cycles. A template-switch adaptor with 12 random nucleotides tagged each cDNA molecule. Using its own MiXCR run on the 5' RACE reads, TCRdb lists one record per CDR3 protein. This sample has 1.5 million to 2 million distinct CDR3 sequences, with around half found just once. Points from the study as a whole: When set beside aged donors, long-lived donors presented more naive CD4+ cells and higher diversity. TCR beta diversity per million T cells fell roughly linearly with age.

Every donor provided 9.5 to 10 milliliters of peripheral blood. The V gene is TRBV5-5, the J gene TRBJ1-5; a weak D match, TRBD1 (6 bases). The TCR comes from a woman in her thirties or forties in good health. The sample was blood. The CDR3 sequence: CASSLADSSNQPQHF. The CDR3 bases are TGTGCCAGCAGCTTGGCGGACAGTAGCAATCAGCCCCAGCATTTT.